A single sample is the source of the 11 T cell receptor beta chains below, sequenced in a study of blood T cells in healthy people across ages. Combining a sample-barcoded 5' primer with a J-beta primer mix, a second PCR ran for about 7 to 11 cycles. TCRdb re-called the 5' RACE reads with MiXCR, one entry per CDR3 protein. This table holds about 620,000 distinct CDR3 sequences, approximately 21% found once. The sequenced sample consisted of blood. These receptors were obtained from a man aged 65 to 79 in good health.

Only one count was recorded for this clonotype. CDR3 sequence reads: CASSLGQSTRDGYTF. CDR3 sequence (DNA): TGCGCCAGCAGCTTGGGGCAGAGCACTCGGGATGGCTACACCTTC. The chain carries TRBV5-1 and TRBJ1-2; unclear D gene. This CDR3 comprises 15 residues. Germline V gene lookup returns CDR1 SGHRS and CDR2 YFSETQ. The V gene lost 0 bases and the J gene lost 6 bases, with 15 bases spanning the gap.

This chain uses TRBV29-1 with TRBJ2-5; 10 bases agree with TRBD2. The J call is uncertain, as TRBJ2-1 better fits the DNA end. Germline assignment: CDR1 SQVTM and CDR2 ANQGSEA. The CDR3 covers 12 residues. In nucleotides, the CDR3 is TGCAGCGTTGAAACTAGCGGGACGGGACAGTTCTTC. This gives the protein CSVETSGTGQFF.

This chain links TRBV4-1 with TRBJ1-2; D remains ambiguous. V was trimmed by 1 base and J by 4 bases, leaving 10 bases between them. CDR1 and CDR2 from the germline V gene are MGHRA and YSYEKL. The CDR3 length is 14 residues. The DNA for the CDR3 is TGCGCCAGCAGCCAAGTTGACGCAGCCTATGGCTACACCTTC. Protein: CASSQVDAAYGYTF.

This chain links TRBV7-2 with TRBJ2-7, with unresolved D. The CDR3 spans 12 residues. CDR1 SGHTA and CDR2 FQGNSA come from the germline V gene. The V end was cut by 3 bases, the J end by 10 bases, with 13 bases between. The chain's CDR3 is CASSFSSAVQYF. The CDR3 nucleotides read TGTGCCAGCAGCTTTAGTTCGGCGGTCCAGTACTTC.

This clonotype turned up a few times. The CDR3 nucleotides read TGTGCCAGCAGTTTCGCGGGGGCAGGCTACGGTGAGCAGTTCTTC. Translation gives CASSFAGAGYGEQFF. This sequence joins TRBV12-3 or TRBV12-4 and TRBJ2-1; D might be TRBD2 (7 bases). This CDR3 has 15 residues. V lost 3 bases, J lost 9 bases, and 18 bases lay in between.

The CDR3 here is CSVETSSYEQYF. The CDR3, as DNA: TGCAGCGTCGAAACCAGCTCCTACGAGCAGTACTTC. The V call is TRBV29-1, the J call TRBJ2-7; D call uncertain. This CDR3 has 12 residues. V lost 6 bases to trimming and J lost 0 bases, with 9 bases between them. In germline, CDR1 is SQVTM, CDR2 ANQGSEA.

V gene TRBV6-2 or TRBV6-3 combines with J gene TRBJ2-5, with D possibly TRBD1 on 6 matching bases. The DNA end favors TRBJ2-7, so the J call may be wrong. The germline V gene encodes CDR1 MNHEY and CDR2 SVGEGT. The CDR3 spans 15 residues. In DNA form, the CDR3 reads TGTGCCAGCAGTTACCCTCCGAGACAGGACTACGAGCAGTACTTC. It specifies CASSYPPRQDYEQYF.

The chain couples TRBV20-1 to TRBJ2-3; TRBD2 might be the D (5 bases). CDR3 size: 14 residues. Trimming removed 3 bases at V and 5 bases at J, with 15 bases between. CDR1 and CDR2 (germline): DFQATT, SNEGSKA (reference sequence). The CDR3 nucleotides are TGCAGTGCTAGTATTCAGGCGGAGGAAGATACGCAGTATTTT. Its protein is CSASIQAEEDTQYF.

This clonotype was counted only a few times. The CDR3 sequence is CASSGQGFSGHEQFF. The CDR3 DNA reads as TGTGCCAGCAGCGGACAAGGGTTTAGCGGACATGAGCAGTTCTTC. The chain carries TRBV7-2 and TRBJ2-1, with TRBD2 as a possible D gene (6 bases). Germline loops: CDR1 SGHTA, CDR2 FQGNSA. The CDR3 runs to 15 residues. Trimming shortened V by 5 bases and J by 8 bases, and 19 bases separated the two germline ends.

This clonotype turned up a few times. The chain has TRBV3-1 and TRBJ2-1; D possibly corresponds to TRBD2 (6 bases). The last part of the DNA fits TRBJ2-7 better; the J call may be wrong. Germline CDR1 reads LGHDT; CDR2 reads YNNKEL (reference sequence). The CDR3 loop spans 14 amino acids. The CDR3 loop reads CASSQGTPSYEQYF. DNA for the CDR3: TGTGCCAGCAGCCAGGGGACTCCATCCTACGAGCAGTACTTC.

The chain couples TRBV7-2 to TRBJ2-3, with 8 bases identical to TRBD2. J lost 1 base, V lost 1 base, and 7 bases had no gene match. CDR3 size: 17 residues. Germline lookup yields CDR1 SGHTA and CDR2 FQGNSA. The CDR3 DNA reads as TGTGCCAGCAGCTTAGGGAGCGGGAGAAGTCGCACAGATACGCAGTATTTT. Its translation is CASSLGSGRSRTDTQYF.